This T cell receptor (beta chain) was recorded in a study of OX40 agonist ivuxolimab in advanced cancers. As for the study in general: Dose-escalation patients had hepatocellular carcinoma, melanoma, renal cell or head and neck cancer.

The germline V and J ends were trimmed by 1 base and 0 bases, with 8 bases remaining between them. Germline CDR1 SGHKS, CDR2 YYEKEE (reference sequence). The CDR3 runs 16 residues. Only in-frame clones appear in the TCRdb table, and some are missing; sequencing was by immunoSEQ multiplex PCR. The sample gives about 120,000 clones, over 85% of which show up once; around 0.15% is in the top ten. The TCR was taken from an adult with an advanced solid tumor such as melanoma, head and neck, liver or kidney cancer. This chain joins TRBV5-5 and TRBJ2-6; D gene ambiguous. Sequences were derived from CD4+ or CD8+ T cells sorted from blood, sampled in a trial of the OX40 agonist ivuxolimab. This CDR3 is CASSLSAYSGANVLTF. The CDR3 DNA sequence: TGTGCCAGCAGCTTGAGTGCGTACTCTGGGGCCAACGTCCTGACTTTC.